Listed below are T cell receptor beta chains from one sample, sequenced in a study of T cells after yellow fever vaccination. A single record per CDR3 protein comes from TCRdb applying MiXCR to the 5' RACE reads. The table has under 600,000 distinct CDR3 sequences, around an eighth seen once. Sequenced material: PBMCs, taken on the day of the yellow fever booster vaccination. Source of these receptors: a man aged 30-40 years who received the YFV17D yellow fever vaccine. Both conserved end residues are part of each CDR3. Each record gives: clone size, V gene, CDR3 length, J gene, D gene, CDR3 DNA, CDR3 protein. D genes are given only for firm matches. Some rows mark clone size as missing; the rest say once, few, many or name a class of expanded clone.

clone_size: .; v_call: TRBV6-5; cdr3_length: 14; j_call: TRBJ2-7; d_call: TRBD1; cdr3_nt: TGTGCCAGCAGTTACACCGGGACAGTATACGAGCAGTACTTC; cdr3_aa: CASSYTGTVYEQYF
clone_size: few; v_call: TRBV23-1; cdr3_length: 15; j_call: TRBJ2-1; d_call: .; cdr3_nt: TGCGCCAACCAGGTTCGGGGACCGTGGAACAATGAGCAGTTCTTC; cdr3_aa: CANQVRGPWNNEQFF
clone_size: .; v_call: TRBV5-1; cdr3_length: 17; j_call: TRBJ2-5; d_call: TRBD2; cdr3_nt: TGCGCCAGCAGCCGATCCCAACTAGCGGGAGGGGGAGAGACCCAGTACTTC; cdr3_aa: CASSRSQLAGGGETQYF
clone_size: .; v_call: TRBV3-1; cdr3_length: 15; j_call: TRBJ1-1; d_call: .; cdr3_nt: TGTGCCAGCAGCCAAGGCGGGGGGACGTACACTGAAGCTTTCTTT; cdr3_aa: CASSQGGGTYTEAFF
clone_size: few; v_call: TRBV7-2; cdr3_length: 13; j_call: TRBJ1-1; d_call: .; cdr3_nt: TGTGCCAGCAGCTTGACCACGAACACTGAAGCTTTCTTT; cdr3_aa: CASSLTTNTEAFF
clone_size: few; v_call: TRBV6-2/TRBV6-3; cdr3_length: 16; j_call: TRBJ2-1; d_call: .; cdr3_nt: TGTGCCAGCAGTTACTCAAGTTGGGCTCTCTACAATGAGCAGTTCTTC; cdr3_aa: CASSYSSWALYNEQFF
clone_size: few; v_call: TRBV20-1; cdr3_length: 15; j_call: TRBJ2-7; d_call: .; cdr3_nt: TGCAGTGCTAGAGGGGGGAATTTTGTGGGGAACGAGCAGTACTTC; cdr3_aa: CSARGGNFVGNEQYF
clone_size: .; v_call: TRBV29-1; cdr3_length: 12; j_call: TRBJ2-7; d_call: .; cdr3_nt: TGCAGCGTTGGACGGTCCCCCTGGGAGCAGTACTTC; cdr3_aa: CSVGRSPWEQYF
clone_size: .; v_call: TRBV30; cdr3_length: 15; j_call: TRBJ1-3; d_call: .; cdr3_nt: TGTGCCTGGACGTCCGACTTAACAGGGTGGAACACCATATATTTT; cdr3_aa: CAWTSDLTGWNTIYF
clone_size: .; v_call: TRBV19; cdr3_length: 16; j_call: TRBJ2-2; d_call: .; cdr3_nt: TGTGCCAGTAGTGACCTCGACAGATACTACACCGGGGAGCTGTTTTTT; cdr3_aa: CASSDLDRYYTGELFF
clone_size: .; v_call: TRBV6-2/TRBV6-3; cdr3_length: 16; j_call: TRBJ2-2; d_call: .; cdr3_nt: TGTGCCAGCAGCCCCGTGCGGGGACAGTCTACCGGGGAGCTGTTTTTT; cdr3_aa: CASSPVRGQSTGELFF
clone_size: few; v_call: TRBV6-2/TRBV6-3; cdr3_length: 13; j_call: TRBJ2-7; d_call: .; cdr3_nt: TGTGCCAGCAGTTTTAGGGCCAACTACGAGCAGTACTTC; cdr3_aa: CASSFRANYEQYF
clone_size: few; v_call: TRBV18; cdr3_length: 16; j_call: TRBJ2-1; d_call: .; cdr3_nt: TGTGCCAGCTCACCATTTGGTGACAGAGCCCTCAATGAGCAGTTCTTC; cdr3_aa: CASSPFGDRALNEQFF
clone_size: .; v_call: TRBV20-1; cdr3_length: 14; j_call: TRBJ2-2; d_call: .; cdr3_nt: TGCAGTGCTCCGGTGCGGGCGAACACCGGGGAGCTGTTTTTT; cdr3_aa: CSAPVRANTGELFF
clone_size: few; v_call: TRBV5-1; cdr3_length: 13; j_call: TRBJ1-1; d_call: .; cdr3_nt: TGCGCCAGCAGCCTAAGTGGGGGAGAGCGAGCTTTCTTT; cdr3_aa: CASSLSGGERAFF
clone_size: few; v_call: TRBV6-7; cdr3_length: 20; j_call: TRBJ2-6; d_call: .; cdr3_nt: TGTGCCAGCCCCCTGGGGTGCCGGAGGCGGGTTAGCTCTGGGGCCAACGTCCTGACTTTC; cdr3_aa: CASPLGCRRRVSSGANVLTF
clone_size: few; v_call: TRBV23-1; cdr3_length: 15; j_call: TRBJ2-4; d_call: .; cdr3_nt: TGCGCCAGCAGTCAATCGGCTAGGGCCAAAAACATTCAGTACTTC; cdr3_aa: CASSQSARAKNIQYF
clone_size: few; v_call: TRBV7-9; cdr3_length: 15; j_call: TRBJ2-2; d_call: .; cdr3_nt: TGTGCCAGCAGCAAAGGGACATCTAACACCGGGGAGCTGTTTTTT; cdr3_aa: CASSKGTSNTGELFF
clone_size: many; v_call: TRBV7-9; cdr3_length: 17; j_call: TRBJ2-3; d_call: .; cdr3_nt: TGTGCCAGCAGCTTAGTTTCTAGCAGCTCCTACACAGATACGCAGTATTTT; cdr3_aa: CASSLVSSSSYTDTQYF
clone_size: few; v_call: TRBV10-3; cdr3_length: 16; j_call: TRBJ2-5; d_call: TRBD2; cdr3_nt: TGTGCCATCAGTGAGTCGTTAACTAGCGGGAGAGAGACCCAGTACTTC; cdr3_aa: CAISESLTSGRETQYF
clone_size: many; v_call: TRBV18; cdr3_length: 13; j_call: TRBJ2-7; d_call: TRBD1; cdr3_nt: TGTGCCAGCTCCAGGGGGCTATTGGGCGAGCAGTACTTC; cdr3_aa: CASSRGLLGEQYF
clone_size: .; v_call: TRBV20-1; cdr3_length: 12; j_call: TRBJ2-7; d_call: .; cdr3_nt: TGCAGTGCTAGCTGGGGAAGGAACGAGCAGTACTTC; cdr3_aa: CSASWGRNEQYF
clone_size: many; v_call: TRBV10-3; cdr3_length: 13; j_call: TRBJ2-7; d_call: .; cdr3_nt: TGTGCCATCAGTGATCCGCGCTCCCACGAGCAGTACTTC; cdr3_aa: CAISDPRSHEQYF
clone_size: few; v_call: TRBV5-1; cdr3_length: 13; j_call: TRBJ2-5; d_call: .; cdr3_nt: TGCGCCAGCAGCTTTGAGGATCTGGAGACCCAGTACTTC; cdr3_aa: CASSFEDLETQYF
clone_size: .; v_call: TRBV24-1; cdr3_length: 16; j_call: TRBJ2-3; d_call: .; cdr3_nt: TGTGCCACCAGTGATTTTCCGGTCAGCGGCACAGATACGCAGTATTTT; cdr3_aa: CATSDFPVSGTDTQYF
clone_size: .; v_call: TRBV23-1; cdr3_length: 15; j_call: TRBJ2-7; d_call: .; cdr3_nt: TGCGCCAGCAGACTCCGCCGAGTTGGGTGGTACGAGCAGTACTTC; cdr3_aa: CASRLRRVGWYEQYF
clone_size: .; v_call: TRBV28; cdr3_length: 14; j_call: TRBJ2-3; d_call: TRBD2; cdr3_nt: TGTGCCAGCCTGGGACTAGCTCGAACAGATACGCAGTATTTT; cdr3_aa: CASLGLARTDTQYF
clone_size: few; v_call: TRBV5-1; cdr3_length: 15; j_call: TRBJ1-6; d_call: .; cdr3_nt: TGCGCCAGCAGCTTGGCTCCACCTGGAAATTCACCCCTCCACTTT; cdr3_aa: CASSLAPPGNSPLHF
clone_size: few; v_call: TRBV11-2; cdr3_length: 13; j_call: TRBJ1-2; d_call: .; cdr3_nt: TGTGCCAGCAGCCGGACTGGCCCGGGTGGCTACACCTTC; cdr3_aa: CASSRTGPGGYTF
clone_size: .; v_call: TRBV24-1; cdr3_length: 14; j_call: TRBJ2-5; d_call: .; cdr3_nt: TGTGCCACCAGTGATCGAGAGTACCAAGAGACCCAGTACTTC; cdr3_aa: CATSDREYQETQYF
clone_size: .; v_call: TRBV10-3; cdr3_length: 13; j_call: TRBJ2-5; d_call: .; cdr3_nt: TGTGCCATCAGTGTGGAGGGGGCGAAGACCCAGTACTTC; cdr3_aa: CAISVEGAKTQYF
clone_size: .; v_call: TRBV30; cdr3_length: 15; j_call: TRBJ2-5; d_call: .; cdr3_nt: TGTGCCTGGAGTGTACTTTTGTCGGGGCAAGAGACCCAGTACTTC; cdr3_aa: CAWSVLLSGQETQYF
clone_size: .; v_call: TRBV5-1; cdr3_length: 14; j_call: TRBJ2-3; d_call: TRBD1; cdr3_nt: TGCGCCAGCAGTCAGGGGGACAGCACAGATACGCAGTATTTT; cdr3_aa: CASSQGDSTDTQYF
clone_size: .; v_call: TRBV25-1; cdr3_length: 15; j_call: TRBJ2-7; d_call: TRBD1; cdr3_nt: TGTGCCAGCAGCATCGACAGGGTACAAGGCCACGAGCAGTACTTC; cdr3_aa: CASSIDRVQGHEQYF
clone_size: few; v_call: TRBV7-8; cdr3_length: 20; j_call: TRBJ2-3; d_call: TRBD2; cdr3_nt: TGTGCCAGCAGCCCTCTGTCAAGTAGAGGTCGAGCGGGAGTCCCAGATACGCAGTATTTT; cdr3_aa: CASSPLSSRGRAGVPDTQYF
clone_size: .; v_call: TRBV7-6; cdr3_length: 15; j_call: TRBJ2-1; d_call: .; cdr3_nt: TGTGCCAGCAGCTTAGGGGGGCACTCCTACAATGAGCAGTTCTTC; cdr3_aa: CASSLGGHSYNEQFF
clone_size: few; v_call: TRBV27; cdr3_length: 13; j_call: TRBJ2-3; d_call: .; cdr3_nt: TGTGCCAGCGGAGTTACTAGCACAGATACGCAGTATTTT; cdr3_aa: CASGVTSTDTQYF